One sample yielded the 17 T cell receptor beta chains listed below, sequenced in a study of CD8 T cells in Susac syndrome (dated by TCRdb to between 2018 and 2021). Library preparation was by the immunoSEQ multiplex PCR assay. RNA was extracted using the RNeasy kit, and about 0.5 to 1 microgram was reverse transcribed with random hexamers. Clones were called with MiXCR by TCRdb after fastp trimmed the public reads at Q25, and only in-frame beta chains were retained. Records with the same CDR3 protein are collapsed into one entry carrying the most frequent genes and DNA. This sample is represented by about 85,000 distinct CDR3 sequences; 90% to 95% of them were singletons. The ten most abundant clones make up 0.25% to 0.3% of the sample. Sequences were obtained from CD8+ T cells from PBMCs. These receptors all come from a human donor in good health.

J is TRBJ2-1 and V is TRBV27; D may be TRBD1 (5 bases). The CDR3 length is 14 residues. Germline V gene lookup returns CDR1 MNHEY and CDR2 SMNVEV (reference sequence). The germline V and J ends were trimmed by 6 bases and 8 bases, with 17 bases remaining between them. The CDR3 bases are TGTGCCAGCAGAATGCAGGGAATCGGGTATGAGCAGTTCTTC. As protein: CASRMQGIGYEQFF.

This sequence joins TRBV7-6 and TRBJ2-2; 8 bases agree with TRBD1. After removal of 1 base from V and 2 bases from J, the junction contained 3 bases not matched to a gene. Germline V gives CDR1 SGHVS, CDR2 FNYEAQ. The CDR3 contains 16 residues. CDR3 sequence (DNA): TGTGCCAGCAGCTTAGGACAGGGGATCAACACCGGGGAGCTGTTTTTT. Translation: CASSLGQGINTGELFF.

The chain employs TRBV2 and TRBJ2-7; D may be TRBD1 (6 bases). V lost 4 bases and J 3 bases, leaving 16 bases between the germline ends. Germline V CDR1 and CDR2: SNHLY, FYNNEI. The CDR3 is made up of 15 amino acids. CDR3 loop: CASSVSVQGSYEQYF. CDR3 bases: TGTGCCAGCAGTGTCTCGGTTCAGGGGAGCTACGAGCAGTACTTC.

The chain recombines TRBV7-2 with TRBJ2-7, with 7 bases lining up with TRBD1. The germline gives CDR1 SGHTA, CDR2 FQGNSA. V trimming: 5 bases; J trimming: 4 bases; junction bases outside the gene matches: 5. The CDR3 sequence is 13 residues long. DNA of the CDR3: TGTGCCAGCAGCGCCTACAGGGGTTACGAGCAGTACGTC. Its translation: CASSAYRGYEQYV.

This clonotype was counted a few times. The rearrangement joins TRBV5-4 to TRBJ1-2; TRBD1 matches at 9 bases. J was trimmed by 3 bases and V by 4 bases; bases with no gene match: 4. Germline loops: CDR1 SGHNT, CDR2 YYREEE (reference sequence). CDR3 length: 14 amino acids. The CDR3 DNA follows: TGTGCCAGCAGCCCCAGGACAGGGGACTATGGCTACACCTTC. Translated: CASSPRTGDYGYTF.

The chain links TRBV7-8 to TRBJ2-3, with D perhaps TRBD1 (5 bases). This CDR3 contains 16 residues. Germline V lookup: CDR1 SGHVS, CDR2 FQNEAQ. V lost 2 bases to trimming and J lost 5 bases, with 17 bases between them. The CDR3 DNA follows: TGTGCCAGCAGCTTATGGGTCAGGGAAACAGGAGATACGCAGTATTTT. Translated: CASSLWVRETGDTQYF.

The chain couples TRBV12-3 or TRBV12-4 to TRBJ2-7; D uncertain. V lost 3 bases to trimming and J lost 1 base, with 7 bases between them. The CDR3 extends over 13 amino acids. CDR3 protein: CASSLAESYEQYF. The CDR3 bases are TGTGCCAGCAGTTTGGCCGAGTCCTACGAGCAGTACTTC.

The chain recombines TRBV11-2 with TRBJ1-5; no reliable D call. The V and J ends lost 5 bases and 2 bases respectively, with 7 bases between them. The germline V gene has CDR1 SGHAT and CDR2 FQNNGV. The CDR3 is made up of 13 amino acids. CDR3 DNA: TGTGCCAGCAGCATCTGGGGCAATCAGCCCCAGCATTTT. Translation: CASSIWGNQPQHF.

The V and J genes are TRBV6-5 and TRBJ2-3; D perhaps matches TRBD2 (6 bases). The CDR3 length is 14 residues. Trimming removed 4 bases at V and 5 bases at J, with 13 bases between. Germline CDR1 reads MNHEY; CDR2 reads SVGAGI. The CDR3 is CASSSRLERDTQYF. DNA of the CDR3: TGTGCCAGCAGTTCCCGACTAGAGCGAGATACGCAGTATTTT.

This chain uses TRBV20-1 with TRBJ1-4; D is ambiguous. Germline V lookup: CDR1 DFQATT, CDR2 SNEGSKA (reference sequence). Trimming pared 3 bases from V and 0 bases from J, leaving 8 bases between. The CDR3 is 14 amino acids. The CDR3 DNA follows: TGCAGTGCTAGTTTTCCCGCAACTAATGAAAAACTGTTTTTT. This gives the protein CSASFPATNEKLFF.

This sequence joins TRBV20-1 and TRBJ2-1; TRBD2 matches at 14 bases. There are 13 residues in the CDR3. CDR1 is DFQATT, CDR2 SNEGSKA, per germline (reference sequence). The junction had 1 base not matched to a gene; V was cut back by 6 bases and J by 6 bases. The CDR3 sequence is CSAGTSGGNEQFF. The CDR3 coding sequence is TGCAGTGCCGGGACTAGCGGGGGCAATGAGCAGTTCTTC.

J is TRBJ2-7 and V is TRBV7-8; 16 bases map to TRBD2. Germline loops: CDR1 SGHVS, CDR2 FQNEAQ. The ends lost 5 bases at V and 0 bases at J; junction bases unmatched: 7. The CDR3 runs to 18 residues. CDR3 bases: TGTGCCAGCAGCCCCGGGACTAGCGGGAGGGGTTTCTCCTACGAGCAGTACGTC. It is translated as CASSPGTSGRGFSYEQYV.

The rearrangement uses TRBV27 and TRBJ2-2; TRBD1 matches at 10 bases. The CDR3 spans 17 residues. With V trimmed by 6 bases and J by 7 bases, 14 bases remained unmatched. Per germline, CDR1 MNHEY and CDR2 SMNVEV (reference sequence). The CDR3: CASSPRQGAWYDGELFF. The CDR3 DNA is TGTGCCAGCAGCCCCAGACAGGGGGCTTGGTACGACGGGGAGCTGTTTTTT.

V usage is TRBV20-1 and J usage is TRBJ2-5; D is perhaps TRBD1 (5 bases). There are 14 residues in the CDR3. Germline V gene lookup returns CDR1 DFQATT and CDR2 SNEGSKA (reference sequence). V lost 2 bases to trimming and J lost 2 bases, with 12 bases between them. The CDR3 protein is CSARSSQGQETQYF. The CDR3 DNA follows: TGCAGTGCTAGATCCTCCCAGGGACAAGAGACCCAGTACTTC.

The chain carries TRBV7-6 and TRBJ2-1, with a tentative D call TRBD2 (6 bases). The CDR3 extends over 13 amino acids. V was pared by 5 bases and J by 9 bases, with 14 bases between. Looked up from germline, CDR1 is SGHVS and CDR2 is FNYEAQ. As DNA, the CDR3 is TGTGCCAGCAGCCCCACAGGAGGGGTTGAGCAGTTCTTC. It specifies CASSPTGGVEQFF.

The chain recombines TRBV10-3 with TRBJ2-7, with a tentative D call TRBD1 (6 bases). Germline V lookup: CDR1 ENHRY, CDR2 SYGVKD. V lost 4 bases and J lost 1, with 8 bases in between. The CDR3 runs 13 residues. The CDR3 sequence: CAISAGQSYEQYV. The CDR3 DNA follows: TGTGCCATCAGTGCGGGACAATCCTACGAGCAGTACGTC.

The genes are TRBV27 and TRBJ2-7; 10 bases align to TRBD2. The CDR3 runs to 17 residues. The junction had 15 bases not matched to a gene; V was cut back by 6 bases and J by 4 bases. The germline CDR1 and CDR2 sequences are MNHEY and SMNVEV (reference sequence). The CDR3 reads CASRKNVGAGGNYEQYV. CDR3 sequence (DNA): TGTGCCAGCAGAAAAAACGTTGGAGCGGGAGGGAATTACGAGCAGTACGTC.